Presented here are 5 T cell receptor beta chains from one specimen sequenced in a study of T cells in Graves' hyperthyroidism and ophthalmopathy. Amplification of TCR beta CDR3 regions used RNA as the template. Initially, a first-round RT-PCR of the TCR CDR3 employed the HTBI primer set. Using its own MiXCR run on the multiplex PCR reads, TCRdb lists one record per CDR3 protein. This table holds about 350,000 distinct CDR3 sequences, 14% found once. The source material was blood. These receptors came from a woman under 40 with Graves' hyperthyroidism.

The rearrangement joins TRBV10-3 to TRBJ1-3; D ambiguous. This CDR3 comprises 13 residues. V dropped 6 bases and J dropped 2 bases, with 8 bases sitting between them. Germline CDR1 and CDR2: ENHRY and SYGVKD. The CDR3 DNA reads TGTGCCATCAGGTTAAGCCCTGGAAACACCATATATTTT. Translating it yields CAIRLSPGNTIYF.

V is TRBV3-1 and J is TRBJ1-1; 7 bases fit TRBD1. Germline loops: CDR1 LGHDT, CDR2 YNNKEL (reference sequence). With V trimmed by 2 bases and J by 2 bases, 2 bases remained unmatched. The CDR3 is 14 amino acids. CDR3 in amino acids: CASSQRQGNTEAFF. The CDR3 nucleotides are TGTGCCAGCAGCCAAAGACAGGGTAACACTGAAGCTTTCTTT.

This clonotype occurred many times. DNA for the CDR3: TGTGCCAGCAGCTCCTCGGGTCTAATGCTAGCCAAAAACATTCAGTACTTC. Amino acids: CASSSSGLMLAKNIQYF. The rearrangement joins TRBV11-2 to TRBJ2-4; no reliable D call. This CDR3 has 17 amino acids. V was clipped by 4 bases and J by 0 bases, with 16 bases between them. CDR1 and CDR2 (germline): SGHAT, FQNNGV. The full variable domain, rest sourced from reference TRBV11-2 and TRBJ2-4, is EAGVAQSPRYKIIEKRQSVAFWCNPISGHATLYWYQQILGQGPKLLIQFQNNGVVDDSQLPKDRFSAERLKGVDSTLKIQPAKLEDSAVYLCASSSSGLMLAKNIQYFGAGTRLSVL.

Only a few counts were recorded for this clonotype. V is TRBV3-1 and J is TRBJ2-7; D unresolved. Trimming cost V 2 bases and J 1 base, with 15 bases left between them. The CDR3 is 16 amino acids. Germline loops: CDR1 LGHDT, CDR2 YNNKEL (reference sequence). CDR3 residues: CASSQSYSLVSYEQYF. CDR3 nucleotides: TGTGCCAGCAGCCAATCCTACAGCCTAGTTTCCTACGAGCAGTACTTC.

At least ten counts were recorded for this clonotype. The rearrangement links TRBV2 to TRBJ1-1; unclear D gene. The V end was cut by 6 bases, the J end by 7 bases, with 15 bases between. Germline-derived CDR1 and CDR2 are SNHLY and FYNNEI. The CDR3 spans 13 residues. The CDR3 nucleotides are TGTGCCAGCAGCCTTCTCGTCAGAGTTGAAGCTTTCTTT. Protein: CASSLLVRVEAFF.